The following is a T cell receptor (beta chain) sequence with its context. This sample is part of a study of blood T cell repertoires in COVID-19. Only in-frame clones appear in the TCRdb table, and some are missing; sequencing was by immunoSEQ multiplex PCR. The table includes 250,000 to 400,000 clones, about 87% detected once. The CDR3 length is 15 residues. The ends were cut back, 1 base at V and 0 bases at J, with 9 bases in the middle. The germline gives CDR1 SGDLS, CDR2 YYNGEE. The TCR was taken from a woman aged 25 to 45 with COVID-19, enrolled during active disease. Sequencing used peripheral blood. The chain joins TRBV9 to TRBJ2-3, with TRBD1 as a possible D gene (6 bases). CDR3 nucleotide sequence: TGTGCCAGCAGCGTAAGGACAGTAAGCACAGATACGCAGTATTTT. Translating it yields CASSVRTVSTDTQYF.